One T cell receptor beta chain is described in this entry. The sample belongs to a study of OX40 agonist ivuxolimab in advanced cancers. Study at large: An agonistic human IgG2 monoclonal antibody against OX40 (CD134) was given.

The method was immunoSEQ multiplex PCR; TCRdb's version includes in-frame clones alone and lacks a portion of them. The sample carries tens of thousands of clones, around 80% recorded once. V lost 8 bases to trimming and J lost 7 bases; unmatched junction nucleotides: 14. There are 15 residues in the CDR3. The germline CDR1 and CDR2 sequences are SEHNR and FQNEAQ (reference sequence). The gene calls are TRBV7-9 and TRBJ1-2, with 9 bases that match TRBD1. This TCR derives from an adult with an advanced solid tumor such as melanoma, head and neck, liver or kidney cancer. The specimen was CD4+ or CD8+ T cells sorted from blood, collected in a trial of the OX40 agonist ivuxolimab. The CDR3 DNA sequence: TGTGCCAGCGGAATGAGGGACAGGGTAAATGCTGGCTACACCTTC. This gives the protein CASGMRDRVNAGYTF. The whole variable domain, remainder taken from reference TRBV7-9 and TRBJ1-2, is DTGVSQNPRHKITKRGQNVTFRCDPISEHNRLYWYRQTLGQGPEFLTYFQNEAQLEKSRLLSDRFSAERPKGSFSTLEIQRTEQGDSAMYLCASGMRDRVNAGYTFGSGTRLTVV.